A selection of T cell receptor beta chains follows, all from one sample in a study of blood T cells in healthy people across ages. TCRdb passed the 5' RACE reads through MiXCR, listing each CDR3 protein once. The top ten hold about 21% of the sample, which has some 920,000 distinct CDR3 sequences, roughly 51% seen once. Specimen: blood. Receptor source: a woman aged 60-70 years in good health. Both conserved end residues are part of each CDR3. The D gene is left open where the match is weak. Clone size, where shown, is once, few, many, or a class for clones that have expanded.

len	abundance	v_gene	d_gene	j_gene	CDR3nt	CDR3aa
19	-	TRBV7-2	-	TRBJ2-1	TGTGCCAGCAGCTCACCCAGGATGCCTGCTAGCCTCTCCTACAATGAGCAGTTCTTC	CASSSPRMPASLSYNEQFF
14	-	TRBV4-2	-	TRBJ2-7	TGTGCCAGCAGTCAGCCGGGACTGAACTACGAGCAGTACTTC	CASSQPGLNYEQYF
15	few	TRBV3-1	-	TRBJ1-5	TGTGCCAGCAGCCAAGACTCAGGGACGGGGCAGCCCCAGCATTTT	CASSQDSGTGQPQHF
16	few	TRBV12-3/TRBV12-4	TRBD1	TRBJ2-3	TGTGCCAGCAGTAGCTACAGGGGGCGCGGCACAGATACGCAGTATTTT	CASSSYRGRGTDTQYF
13	-	TRBV20-1	-	TRBJ2-1	TGCAGTGCTAGCGGGATTGCGGGGAATGAGCAGTTCTTC	CSASGIAGNEQFF
14	few	TRBV7-9	-	TRBJ2-7	TGTGCCAGCAGCCCTCAGACTAGTAGGGACGAGCAGTACTTC	CASSPQTSRDEQYF
17	-	TRBV20-1	-	TRBJ1-1	TGCAGTGCTAGGCCCCGGCCAGGCCCCGGATGGAACACTGAAGCTTTCTTT	CSARPRPGPGWNTEAFF
14	-	TRBV28	TRBD1	TRBJ1-5	TGTGCCAGCGACACAGGGGGCGACAATCAGCCCCAGCATTTT	CASDTGGDNQPQHF
14	few	TRBV4-3	TRBD1	TRBJ2-7	TGCGCCAGCAGCCAAGGGACAGGGCAAGCCGTGCAGTACTTC	CASSQGTGQAVQYF
15	-	TRBV4-2	-	TRBJ2-7	TGTGCCAGCAGCCAAGAATTGGGCAGAACCTACGAGCAGTACTTC	CASSQELGRTYEQYF
13	-	TRBV4-2	-	TRBJ2-7	TGTGCCAGCAGCCAAGGGCAAGCGGACGAGCAGTACTTC	CASSQGQADEQYF
14	-	TRBV29-1	-	TRBJ1-1	TGCAGCGTTGATGGCGGGGGGCAGGGCACTGAAGCTTTCTTT	CSVDGGGQGTEAFF
20	-	TRBV3-1	-	TRBJ2-1	TGTGCCAGCAGCGCACAGTCGGGTCTAACACCCACCGATCACTACAATGAGCAGTTCTTC	CASSAQSGLTPTDHYNEQFF
16	-	TRBV12-3/TRBV12-4	TRBD2	TRBJ2-1	TGTGCCAGCAGTTCCGGAGCGGGGGCAGGGTACAATGAGCAGTTCTTC	CASSSGAGAGYNEQFF
14	-	TRBV9	-	TRBJ2-1	TGTGCCAGCAGCTCTGGGGCCGGAACGGGCGAGCAGTTCTTC	CASSSGAGTGEQFF
14	-	TRBV20-1	TRBD2	TRBJ2-5	TGCAGTGCGCCGACTAGCGGGACTAAAAAGACCCAGTACTTC	CSAPTSGTKKTQYF
15	few	TRBV7-9	-	TRBJ2-3	TGTGCCAGCAGCCCGGACGGATTTACTACAGATACGCAGTATTTT	CASSPDGFTTDTQYF
16	-	TRBV4-1	TRBD2	TRBJ2-7	TGCGCCAGCAGCCAAGATGATGGTAGCGGGAGCTACGAGCAGTACTTC	CASSQDDGSGSYEQYF
16	-	TRBV15	-	TRBJ2-1	TGTGCCACCAGCAGAGATAACGGGGGAGGTAAGGATGAGCAGTTCTTC	CATSRDNGGGKDEQFF
14	-	TRBV6-2/TRBV6-3	-	TRBJ1-6	TGTGCCAGCAGTTACGGAGTTTATAATTCACCCCTCCACTTT	CASSYGVYNSPLHF
11	few	TRBV7-2	-	TRBJ2-1	TGTGCCAGCAGCCGTACCCGGGAGCAGTTCTTC	CASSRTREQFF
16	-	TRBV25-1	TRBD1	TRBJ2-3	TGTGCCAGCAGTAAATACCCCGGACAGGGAAGAGATACGCAGTATTTT	CASSKYPGQGRDTQYF
15	-	TRBV28	-	TRBJ2-3	TGTGCCAGCAGTTTCATTTCGGGCGCCACAGATACGCAGTATTTT	CASSFISGATDTQYF
11	once	TRBV7-2	-	TRBJ1-1	TGTGCCAGCAGCTTAGCCAGGGTCGCTTTCTTT	CASSLARVAFF
15	few	TRBV14	-	TRBJ1-2	TGTGCCAGCAGCCAATTCAACCGGTTTGGCTATGGCTACACCTTC	CASSQFNRFGYGYTF
13	few	TRBV27	-	TRBJ2-7	TGTGCCAGCAGTTTGGGGGGCAGGAACGAGCAGTACTTC	CASSLGGRNEQYF
12	many	TRBV10-3	TRBD1	TRBJ2-7	TGTGCCAGCGGACAGGGGATGTACGAGCAGTACTTC	CASGQGMYEQYF
12	few	TRBV28	-	TRBJ2-4	TGTGCCAGCATCGGGCCGGCGGGCATTCAGTACTTC	CASIGPAGIQYF
19	-	TRBV7-3	TRBD2	TRBJ2-1	TGTGCCAGCAGCCCCCGCAGTAGCGGGAGGCCCGAGGGTTACAATGAGCAGTTCTTC	CASSPRSSGRPEGYNEQFF
12	-	TRBV29-1	-	TRBJ2-7	TGCAGCGTTGCACAGGGTAACTACGAGCAGTACTTC	CSVAQGNYEQYF
13	-	TRBV20-1	-	TRBJ1-1	TGCAGTGCTAGAGGGTCCCGGCAGACGGAAGCTTTCTTT	CSARGSRQTEAFF
17	-	TRBV5-6	-	TRBJ2-5	TGTGCCAGCAGCTTGGGGATTCTAGCGACGTGCCAAGAGACCCAGTACTTC	CASSLGILATCQETQYF
20	-	TRBV4-3	TRBD2	TRBJ2-7	TGCGCCAGCAGCCAAGCGGTCGGACTAGCGGCTCAGAGCTCCTACAATGAGCAGTACTTC	CASSQAVGLAAQSSYNEQYF
13	-	TRBV27	-	TRBJ2-5	TGTGCCAGCAGTCCTCCGGGACGGGGGACCCAGTACTTC	CASSPPGRGTQYF
16	few	TRBV6-6	-	TRBJ2-7	TGTGCCAGCAGTCCAGGTCAAGCGCTCCTCTCCTACGAGCAGTACTTC	CASSPGQALLSYEQYF
17	-	TRBV9	-	TRBJ2-1	TGTGCCAGCAGCGTACTTGAGAGGCTTACCTCATACAATGAGCAGTTCTTC	CASSVLERLTSYNEQFF
14	-	TRBV20-1	TRBD1	TRBJ1-5	TGCAGTGCCCGGCCGGGACAGGGGAGTCAGCCCCAGCATTTT	CSARPGQGSQPQHF
15	-	TRBV5-1	-	TRBJ2-3	TGCGCCAGCAGCTTGGCCGGGCCTAGCTCAGATACGCAGTATTTT	CASSLAGPSSDTQYF
13	few	TRBV20-1	TRBD1	TRBJ2-3	TGCAGTGCGCCGGGACAGAGCGCAGATACGCAGTATTTT	CSAPGQSADTQYF
13	-	TRBV29-1	TRBD1	TRBJ2-1	TGCAGCGGCCTTAGGACAGGGATGTATGAGCAGTTCTTC	CSGLRTGMYEQFF
15	few	TRBV12-3/TRBV12-4	TRBD1	TRBJ2-7	TGTGCCAGCAGTTTACGTAGGCAGGGGGCTTACGAGCAGTACTTC	CASSLRRQGAYEQYF
13	-	TRBV20-1	-	TRBJ2-1	TGCAGTGCTAGAGTCGGGGGGCACAATGAGCAGTTCTTC	CSARVGGHNEQFF
16	-	TRBV2	TRBD1	TRBJ2-4	TGTGCCAGCAGACCGAACCCGGACAGGATATGGAACATTCAGTACTTC	CASRPNPDRIWNIQYF
13	-	TRBV20-1	-	TRBJ2-7	TGCAGTGCTAGAGTTGACCTCCGCTACGAGCAGTACTTC	CSARVDLRYEQYF
15	few	TRBV7-8	-	TRBJ2-7	TGTGCCAGCAGCCCGGGTGGGGGGAATCCACACGAGCAGTACTTC	CASSPGGGNPHEQYF
15	-	TRBV28	-	TRBJ1-2	TGTACCAGCAGCCTCACGGCCCACAGCTCCTATGGCTACACCTTC	CTSSLTAHSSYGYTF
17	few	TRBV7-2	-	TRBJ2-7	TGTGCCAGCAGCCCTAGGGGGAATTGGTACAGCTCCTACGAGCAGTACTTC	CASSPRGNWYSSYEQYF
14	-	TRBV20-1	-	TRBJ2-3	TGCAGTGCTCAGACCGCAACTAGCACAGATACGCAGTATTTT	CSAQTATSTDTQYF
16	-	TRBV7-9	TRBD1	TRBJ2-5	TGTGCCAGCAGCTCGTACCGGGACAGGGATTCGAAGACCCAGTACTTC	CASSSYRDRDSKTQYF
14	few	TRBV28	-	TRBJ2-6	TGTGCCAGCACCTACCACAGGGATCTCAACGTCCTGACTTTC	CASTYHRDLNVLTF
14	once	TRBV20-1	-	TRBJ2-7	TGCAGTACTAGAGGTCCGACTAGAAGCTACGAGCAGTACTTC	CSTRGPTRSYEQYF
14	few	TRBV6-5	-	TRBJ2-7	TGTGCCAGCAGTTACTCTAACAGGGCCGACGAGCAGTACTTC	CASSYSNRADEQYF
15	-	TRBV15	TRBD1	TRBJ1-6	TGTGCCACCAGCAGAGGGACAGGGGCGCTGGAGCCCCTCCACTTT	CATSRGTGALEPLHF
13	few	TRBV7-2	-	TRBJ2-7	TGTGCCAGCAGCTTAGAGTACTACGGCGAGCAGTACTTC	CASSLEYYGEQYF
12	-	TRBV6-2/TRBV6-3	-	TRBJ2-5	TGTGCCATTAGACAGGGAGGTGGGACCCAGTACTTC	CAIRQGGGTQYF
13	few	TRBV6-6	-	TRBJ2-7	TGTGCCATATCGACAGACCACGGTTACGAGCAGTACTTC	CAISTDHGYEQYF
17	few	TRBV29-1	-	TRBJ2-7	TGCAGCGTTGGAGGGGGATGGATGAGCTGGAGCTCCTACGAGCAGTACTTC	CSVGGGWMSWSSYEQYF
16	few	TRBV20-1	TRBD1	TRBJ2-7	TGCAGTGCTAGACCTACCGGGACAGGAGAAGCCTACGAGCAGTACTTC	CSARPTGTGEAYEQYF
13	-	TRBV16	-	TRBJ2-5	TGTGCCAGCACCTCGACCCGGGGGCAGACCCAGTACTTC	CASTSTRGQTQYF